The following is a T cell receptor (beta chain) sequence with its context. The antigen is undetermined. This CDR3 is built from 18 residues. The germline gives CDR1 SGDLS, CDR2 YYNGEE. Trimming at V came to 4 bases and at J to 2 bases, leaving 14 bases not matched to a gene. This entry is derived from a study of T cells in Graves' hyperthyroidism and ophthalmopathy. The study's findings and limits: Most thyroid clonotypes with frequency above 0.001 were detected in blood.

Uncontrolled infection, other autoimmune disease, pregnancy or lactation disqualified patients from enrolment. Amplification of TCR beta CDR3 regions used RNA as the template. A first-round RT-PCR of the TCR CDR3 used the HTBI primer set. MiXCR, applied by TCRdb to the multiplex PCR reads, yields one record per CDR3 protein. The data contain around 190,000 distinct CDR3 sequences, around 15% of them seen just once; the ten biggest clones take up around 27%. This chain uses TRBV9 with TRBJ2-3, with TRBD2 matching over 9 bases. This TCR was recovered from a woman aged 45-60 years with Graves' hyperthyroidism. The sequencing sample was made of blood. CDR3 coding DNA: TGTGCCAGCAGCCTAAGCCGGCAGCGGGGGGCCTCCACAGATACGCAGTATTTT. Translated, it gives CASSLSRQRGASTDTQYF. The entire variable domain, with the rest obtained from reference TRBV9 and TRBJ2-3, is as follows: DSGVTQTPKHLITATGQRVTLRCSPRSGDLSVYWYQQSLDQGLQFLIQYYNGEERAKGNILERFSAQQFPDLHSELNLSSLELGDSALYFCASSLSRQRGASTDTQYFGPGTRLTVL.